Sequencing of this TCR beta chain was carried out in a study of T-cell reconstitution after alpha-beta-depleted transplantation in children. Germline V CDR1 and CDR2: MNHEY, SMNVEV (reference sequence). V was trimmed by 3 bases and J by 5 bases, leaving 11 bases between them. There are 14 residues in the CDR3. The TCRbeta library was prepared with unique molecular identifiers. TCRdb re-analysed the PCR reads in MiXCR, keeping a single row per CDR3 protein. Among around 400,000 distinct CDR3 sequences listed, roughly 20% were seen once. The specimen was PBMCs from the stem cell graft donor, collected from the stem cell graft. The chain is built from TRBV27 and TRBJ2-1; maybe TRBD2 (5 bases). This clonotype originated in a human donor who donated a stem cell graft to a child with acute myeloid leukemia. The CDR3 loop is CASSLSGSNNEQFF. The CDR3 nucleotides are TGTGCCAGCAGTTTGTCGGGAAGTAACAATGAGCAGTTCTTC.